The T cell receptor (beta chain) under discussion was sequenced for a study of PD-L1 blockade in urothelial cancer. Time point specified: peripheral blood 6 weeks after treatment start. J gave up 1 base and V 2 bases, and 16 bases lay outside the gene matches. The CDR3 totals 19 residues. Germline V CDR1 and CDR2: MNHEY, SMNVEV (reference sequence). Data came from immunoSEQ multiplex PCR; TCRdb stores just in-frame clones and leaves some out. The data hold 50,000 to 60,000 clones, with around 90% observed a single time. The chain joins TRBV27 to TRBJ2-7; 8 bases are shared with TRBD1. This receptor was taken from a man aged 55 to 70 with urothelial cancer. Material: PBMCs, obtained around atezolizumab (anti-PD-L1) treatment. CDR3 sequence: CASSLRAPTAGQGSYEQYF. The DNA for the CDR3 is TGTGCCAGCAGTTTAAGGGCCCCCACCGCTGGACAGGGATCCTACGAGCAGTACTTC.